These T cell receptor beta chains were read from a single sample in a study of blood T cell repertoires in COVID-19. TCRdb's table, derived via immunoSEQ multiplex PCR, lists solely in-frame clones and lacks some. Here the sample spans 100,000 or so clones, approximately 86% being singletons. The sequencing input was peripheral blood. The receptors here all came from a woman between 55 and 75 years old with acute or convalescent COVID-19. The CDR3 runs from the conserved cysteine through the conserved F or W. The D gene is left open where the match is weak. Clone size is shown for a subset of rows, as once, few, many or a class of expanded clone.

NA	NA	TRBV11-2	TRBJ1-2	TGTGCCAGCAGCCCCTCTCCCCGGGATGGCTACACCTTC	CASSPSPRDGYTF
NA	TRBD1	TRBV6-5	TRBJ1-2	TGTGCCAGCAGTCAACAGGGGACCTACTATGGCTACACCTTC	CASSQQGTYYGYTF
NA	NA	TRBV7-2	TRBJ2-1	TGTGCCAGCAGCTTTGGACAGAGAGGCAATGAGCAGTTCTTC	CASSFGQRGNEQFF
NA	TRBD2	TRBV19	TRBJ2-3	TGTGCCAGTAGTATGGGGACTAGCGGGGTGGCGTTTTCAGATACGCAGTATTTT	CASSMGTSGVAFSDTQYF
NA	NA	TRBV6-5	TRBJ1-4	TGTGCCAGCAGTTACGGAGTAACTAATGAAAAACTGTTTTTT	CASSYGVTNEKLFF
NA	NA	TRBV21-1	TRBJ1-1	TGTGCCAGCAGCAAAGCGCGGGCGGCTGAAGCTTTCTTT	CASSKARAAEAFF
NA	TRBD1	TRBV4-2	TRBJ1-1	TGTGCCAGCAGCCCTCGGGACAGTCGAACTGAAGCTTTCTTT	CASSPRDSRTEAFF
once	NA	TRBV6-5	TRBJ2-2	TGTGCCAGCAGGAGGCCCCGGGACACCGGGGAGCTGTTTTTT	CASRRPRDTGELFF
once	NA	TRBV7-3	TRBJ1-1	TGTGCCAGCAGCCCGAGGGGGTATCAAGAAGCTTTCTTT	CASSPRGYQEAFF
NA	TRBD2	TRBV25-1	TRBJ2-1	TGTGCCAGCAGTGAATTAAGGCGGGGGAGCTCCTACAATGAGCAGTTCTTC	CASSELRRGSSYNEQFF
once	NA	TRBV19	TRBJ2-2	TGTGCCAGTAGTACCCTAGGCCCGGAGCTGTTTTTT	CASSTLGPELFF
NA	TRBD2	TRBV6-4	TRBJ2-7	TGTGCCAGCAGTGACCCCAACTTCCATAGCGGGAGACCCTACGAGCAGTACTTC	CASSDPNFHSGRPYEQYF
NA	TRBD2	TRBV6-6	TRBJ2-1	TGTGCCAGCAGTCCCCCCGGCGGGAGGGGGAATGAGCAGTTCTTC	CASSPPGGRGNEQFF
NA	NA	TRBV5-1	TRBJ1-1	TGCGCCAGCAGCTTCCAGGGAGGAAACACTGAAGCTTTCTTT	CASSFQGGNTEAFF
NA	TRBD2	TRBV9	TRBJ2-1	TGTGCCAGCAGCGCAAGACTAGCGGGAGTACCAAATGAGCAGTTCTTC	CASSARLAGVPNEQFF
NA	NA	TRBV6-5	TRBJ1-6	TGTGCCAGCAGGAGGGACTCCAGCCCCAATTCACCCCTCCACTTT	CASRRDSSPNSPLHF
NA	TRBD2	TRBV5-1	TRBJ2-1	TGCGCCAGCAGCTTGGTTCATCGAGCGGGGCGTGGAGCCTACAATGAGCAGTTCTTC	CASSLVHRAGRGAYNEQFF
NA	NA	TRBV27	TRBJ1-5	TGTGCCAGCACCTTCAATCAGCCCCAGCATTTT	CASTFNQPQHF
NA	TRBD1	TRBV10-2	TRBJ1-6	TGCGCCAGCAGTGAGTCAGGCGGGACAGGTCGTAATTCACCCCTCCACTTT	CASSESGGTGRNSPLHF
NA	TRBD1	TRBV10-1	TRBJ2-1	TGCGCCAGCAGTGCAACAGGGGGCTCCTACAATGAGCAGTTCTTC	CASSATGGSYNEQFF
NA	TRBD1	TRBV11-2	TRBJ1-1	TGTGCCAGCAGCTTCACAGGGGCAAGGGGCACTGAAGCTTTCTTT	CASSFTGARGTEAFF
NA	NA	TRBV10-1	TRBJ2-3	TGCGCCAGCAGTGAGGCTCTGGGGGCAGGAGATACGCAGTATTTT	CASSEALGAGDTQYF
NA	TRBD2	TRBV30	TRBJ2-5	TGTGCCTGGAACCCGGGACTAGCGGGAGAGACCCAGTACTTC	CAWNPGLAGETQYF